The 24 T cell receptor beta chains reported below all come from one sample, sequenced in a study of early stage breast cancer tumors. Generated by immunoSEQ multiplex PCR, the TCRdb table keeps only in-frame clones and is missing some. The profile shows under 75,000 clones, around three quarters of them singletons. Sequencing was carried out using blood. These receptors came from a person younger than 45 with breast cancer.

V and J are TRBV4-3 and TRBJ1-3; D is uncertain. The ends were cut back, 3 bases at V and 2 bases at J, with 8 bases in the middle. Looked up from germline, CDR1 is LGHNA and CDR2 is YSLEER. This CDR3 has 14 amino acids. In nucleotides, the CDR3 is TGCGCCAGCAGCCAGGTAGGGCCTGGAAACACCATATATTTT. This translates into CASSQVGPGNTIYF.

The chain combines TRBV7-9 with TRBJ2-3; D is perhaps TRBD1 (7 bases). Germline CDR1 and CDR2: SEHNR and FQNEAQ (reference sequence). The V end lost 5 bases, the J end lost 0 bases, and 21 bases lay between the germline ends. The CDR3 has 18 amino acids. The CDR3 nucleotides read TGTGCCAGCAGCCCGGCTGCGGGCAGGGGGGTTAGCACAGATACGCAGTATTTT. Protein sequence: CASSPAAGRGVSTDTQYF.

The genes are TRBV11-2 and TRBJ1-1; D gene unclear. Looked up from germline, CDR1 is SGHAT and CDR2 is FQNNGV. Trimming pared 1 base from V and 0 bases from J, leaving 18 bases between. CDR3 length equals 18 residues. The CDR3 here is CASSLVAGGSGMNTEAFF. CDR3 in DNA: TGTGCCAGCAGCTTAGTAGCCGGAGGGTCCGGTATGAACACTGAAGCTTTCTTT.

As DNA, the CDR3 is TGTGCCAGCAGTCCAGGTCGGGGGCTTGGAAACACCATATATTTT. Translation gives CASSPGRGLGNTIYF. This chain joins TRBV27 and TRBJ1-3, with D perhaps TRBD1 (6 bases). Germline CDR1 reads MNHEY; CDR2 reads SMNVEV (reference sequence). CDR3 length: 15 residues. V dropped 5 bases and J dropped 3 bases, with 14 bases sitting between them.

The V and J genes are TRBV7-2 and TRBJ2-1; D remains ambiguous. Germline V CDR1 and CDR2: SGHTA, FQGNSA. The CDR3 is made up of 13 amino acids. The V gene lost 1 base and the J gene lost 6 bases, with 7 bases spanning the gap. The CDR3 is CASSLGGGNEQFF. The CDR3 nucleotides are TGTGCCAGCAGCTTAGGAGGCGGCAATGAGCAGTTCTTC.

J is TRBJ1-5 and V is TRBV5-1, with D perhaps TRBD1 (5 bases). V was cut by 0 bases and J by 4 bases, with 11 bases left in between. Germline V gives CDR1 SGHRS, CDR2 YFSETQ. The CDR3 covers 15 residues. The CDR3, as DNA: TGCGCCAGCAGCTTGGAGTCAGGGAGTAATCAGCCCCAGCATTTT. This translates into CASSLESGSNQPQHF.

The CDR3 region is CASSLDRGNEKLFF. Here the CDR3 DNA reads TGTGCCAGCAGCTTAGATCGGGGTAATGAAAAACTGTTTTTT. The rearrangement uses TRBV7-2 and TRBJ1-4; D is uncertain. This CDR3 has 14 amino acids. Trimming pared 1 base from V and 4 bases from J, leaving 7 bases between. Germline loops: CDR1 SGHTA, CDR2 FQGNSA.

The chain recombines TRBV4-1 with TRBJ2-1; 9 bases map to TRBD2. The CDR3 length is 19 residues. Looked up from germline, CDR1 is MGHRA and CDR2 is YSYEKL. With 1 base clipped from V and 6 bases from J, the junction kept 16 bases outside the gene matches. This CDR3 reads CASSQAVIAGVGRGNEQFF. DNA of the CDR3: TGCGCCAGCAGCCAAGCGGTGATAGCGGGAGTGGGGCGCGGCAATGAGCAGTTCTTC.

The rearrangement uses TRBV5-5 and TRBJ1-2; D call uncertain. V lost 1 base, J lost 2 bases, and 9 bases lay in between. The germline gives CDR1 SGHKS, CDR2 YYEKEE (reference sequence). The CDR3 covers 14 residues. This CDR3 is CASSLLSANYGYTF. The CDR3 nucleotides read TGTGCCAGCAGCTTGCTATCTGCAAACTATGGCTACACCTTC.

The chain employs TRBV14 and TRBJ2-7; D tentatively fits TRBD1 or TRBD2 (5 bases each). CDR1 is SGHDN and CDR2 is FVKESK in the germline V gene. V was pared by 1 base and J by 0 bases, with 13 bases between. The CDR3 has 16 residues. This CDR3 is CASSQGGGSRSYEQYF. CDR3 in DNA: TGTGCCAGCAGCCAAGGGGGCGGGTCTCGCTCCTACGAGCAGTACTTC.

The chain recombines TRBV6-4 with TRBJ1-5; D gene uncertain. The CDR3 totals 13 residues. Germline CDR1 MRHNA, CDR2 SNTAGT. The V gene lost 5 bases and the J gene lost 4 bases, with 9 bases spanning the gap. CDR3 in amino acids: CASSFTYNQPQHF. The CDR3 nucleotides read TGTGCCAGCAGTTTCACCTATAATCAGCCCCAGCATTTT.

The chain combines TRBV6-4 with TRBJ2-7; tentative D call: TRBD1 (6 bases). Trimming took off 3 bases at V and 5 bases at J, with 14 bases between the two ends. This CDR3 has 14 residues. The germline gives CDR1 MRHNA, CDR2 SNTAGT. This chain's CDR3 is CASSEGQGLDEQYF. The CDR3 DNA reads as TGTGCCAGCAGTGAGGGGCAGGGGCTCGACGAGCAGTACTTC.

CDR3 region: CASSPRTGDHYGYTF. DNA of the CDR3: TGTGCCAGCTCACCACGGACAGGGGATCATTATGGCTACACCTTC. The chain carries TRBV18 and TRBJ1-2; 9 bases line up with TRBD1. Trimming removed 1 base from V and 5 bases from J; junction bases left unmatched: 5. The CDR3 has 15 residues. CDR1 is KGHSH, CDR2 LQKENI, per germline.

The chain carries TRBV10-3 and TRBJ2-5; D is possibly TRBD2 (5 bases). V lost 3 bases, J lost 4 bases, and 12 bases lay in between. Germline CDR1 and CDR2: ENHRY and SYGVKD. The CDR3 has 14 residues. For the CDR3, the DNA is TGTGCCATCAGTGATAACTACCGGGGAGAGACCCAGTACTTC. Protein product: CAISDNYRGETQYF.

The V and J genes are TRBV21-1 and TRBJ2-1. TRBV21-1 is termed a pseudogene. CDR3 size: 14 residues. The CDR3 DNA reads as TGTGCCAGCAGCAATCGCCTGTCCTACAATGAGCAGTTCTTC. Its protein product is CASSNRLSYNEQFF.

This clone was found a few times. The rearrangement uses TRBV5-4 and TRBJ1-5, with 10 bases aligning to TRBD1. Germline loops: CDR1 SGHNT, CDR2 YYREEE (reference sequence). The CDR3 length is 15 residues. The V segment lost 3 bases and the J segment 2 bases; nucleotides outside the gene matches: 2. CDR3 sequence: CASSSGTGGNQPQHF. CDR3 DNA: TGTGCCAGCAGCTCAGGGACAGGGGGCAATCAGCCCCAGCATTTT.

V gene TRBV6-5 combines with J gene TRBJ2-4, with a possible D match to TRBD2 (7 bases). The V end was cut by 4 bases, the J end by 5 bases, with 9 bases between. The germline V gene has CDR1 MNHEY and CDR2 SVGAGI. The CDR3 contains 13 residues. CDR3 sequence: CASSSGGQNIQYF. The DNA for the CDR3 is TGTGCCAGCAGTTCGGGGGGCCAAAACATTCAGTACTTC.

The V gene is TRBV7-9, the J gene TRBJ2-3; D remains unclear. The V end lost 3 bases, the J end lost 4 bases, and 14 bases lay between the germline ends. The CDR3 consists of 15 residues. In germline, CDR1 is SEHNR, CDR2 FQNEAQ (reference sequence). In nucleotides, the CDR3 is TGTGCCAGCAGCTTCCTTAAGCTTAATTCAGATACGCAGTATTTT. It codes for CASSFLKLNSDTQYF.

V and J are TRBV7-2 and TRBJ1-3; no firm D call. CDR1 and CDR2 (germline): SGHTA, FQGNSA. CDR3 size: 15 residues. The ends were cut back, 1 base at V and 11 bases at J, with 18 bases in the middle. The CDR3 bases are TGTGCCAGCAGCTTAGGTTCCTCCGGCGGGATCCCCATATATTTT. This codes for CASSLGSSGGIPIYF. Supplemented by reference TRBV7-2 and TRBJ1-3, the full variable domain reads GAGVSQSPSNKVTEKGKDVELRCDPISGHTALYWYRQSLGQGLEFLIYFQGNSAPDKSGLPSDRFSAERTGGSVSTLTIQRTQQEDSAVYLCASSLGSSGGIPIYFGEGSWLTVV.

The chain is built from TRBV7-9 and TRBJ2-7, with 7 bases fitting TRBD2. From germline, CDR1 is SEHNR and CDR2 FQNEAQ (reference sequence). This CDR3 has 15 residues. V was pared by 3 bases and J by 4 bases, with 9 bases of the junction left unmatched. This chain's CDR3 is CASSFNSGGGYEQYF. In DNA form, the CDR3 reads TGTGCCAGCAGCTTCAACTCGGGGGGAGGATACGAGCAGTACTTC.

The chain is built from TRBV27 and TRBJ2-3; tentatively, D is TRBD2 (6 bases). Per germline, CDR1 MNHEY and CDR2 SMNVEV (reference sequence). The CDR3 runs to 15 residues. V dropped 5 bases and J dropped 6 bases, with 18 bases sitting between them. The CDR3 here is CASSLVLGGGDTQYF. The CDR3 DNA follows: TGTGCCAGCAGTCTCGTTTTGGGTGGGGGGGATACGCAGTATTTT.

CDR3 sequence reads: CASSRRQGAGEAFF. DNA for the CDR3: TGTGCCAGCAGCCGACGACAGGGGGCTGGTGAAGCTTTCTTT. The chain couples TRBV7-9 to TRBJ1-1; 10 bases align to TRBD1. Germline V gene lookup returns CDR1 SEHNR and CDR2 FQNEAQ (reference sequence). The junction had 7 bases not matched to a gene; V was cut back by 5 bases and J by 7 bases. The CDR3 covers 14 residues.

The table lists this clone with a few counts. The chain employs TRBV5-1 and TRBJ2-1, with D possibly being TRBD1 or TRBD2 (5 bases each). The CDR3 is 14 amino acids. Trimming stripped 3 bases from V and 5 bases from J, with 12 bases between. The germline gives CDR1 SGHRS, CDR2 YFSETQ. The CDR3 coding sequence is TGCGCCAGCAGCTCAAAGGGACGAGACAATGAGCAGTTCTTC. It is translated as CASSSKGRDNEQFF.

The rearrangement joins TRBV9 to TRBJ2-7; 9 bases align to TRBD2. CDR1 is SGDLS and CDR2 is YYNGEE in the germline V gene. The CDR3 runs 17 residues. The V segment lost 0 bases and the J segment 2 bases; nucleotides outside the gene matches: 9. The CDR3 loop is CASSVDFGGRVPYEQYF. The CDR3 DNA reads as TGTGCCAGCAGCGTAGATTTCGGCGGGAGGGTCCCCTACGAGCAGTACTTC. The variable domain in full, completed from reference TRBV9 and TRBJ2-7, reads DSGVTQTPKHLITATGQRVTLRCSPRSGDLSVYWYQQSLDQGLQFLIQYYNGEERAKGNILERFSAQQFPDLHSELNLSSLELGDSALYFCASSVDFGGRVPYEQYFGPGTRLTVT.